Given below is one TCR beta chain in context. Its antigen is as yet unknown. These data are taken from a study of neurological immune-mediated disorders. Study-wide results and limits: Private repertoires in all groups were suggested, as expanded clones shared no CDR3 amino acid sequences across subjects. Patients with HTLV-1-associated myelopathy had the highest level of TCR clonal expansion, whereas patients with multiple sclerosis had the lowest level, falling beneath the level found in healthy controls.

As for the cDNA, it was generated by 5'RACE with 10-nucleotide random UMIs. One entry per CDR3 protein results from TCRdb running MiXCR on the 5' RACE reads. The data contain fewer than 20,000 distinct CDR3 sequences, 27% of them singletons. Unsorted libraries were prepared from 2 million PBMCs that had been stored at -80 C. The specimen was PBMCs. This clonotype originated in a man aged 50 to 60 with HTLV-1-associated myelopathy (HAM/TSP).

In DNA, the CDR3 is TGTGCCAGCAGTTTCGGAGGGGGCTATGGCTACACCTTC. This sequence encodes CASSFGGGYGYTF. The rearrangement joins TRBV12-3 or TRBV12-4 to TRBJ1-2, with a tentative D call TRBD1 (6 bases). Trimming shortened V by 3 bases and J by 4 bases, and 9 bases separated the two germline ends. The CDR3 is made up of 13 amino acids.